Following are 14 T cell receptor beta chains from one sample sequenced in a study of OX40 agonist ivuxolimab in advanced cancers. Some clones are missing from TCRdb's copy, which holds only in-frame ones; the method was immunoSEQ multiplex PCR. The table shows around 76,000 clones, with roughly 85% occurring only once. The material was CD4+ or CD8+ T cells sorted from blood, obtained in a trial of the OX40 agonist ivuxolimab. All receptors come from an adult with an advanced solid tumor such as melanoma, head and neck, liver or kidney cancer.

V gene TRBV9 combines with J gene TRBJ2-5, with TRBD2 matching 8 bases. This CDR3 is built from 18 residues. The J segment lost 3 bases and the V segment lost 4 bases, leaving 17 bases of the junction unmatched. The germline V gene has CDR1 SGDLS and CDR2 YYNGEE. DNA for the CDR3: TGTGCCAGCAGCCGAACCCTCCGGTCCGGGGGGGGAAAAGAGACCCAGTACTTC. This translates into CASSRTLRSGGGKETQYF.

The rearrangement links TRBV7-8 to TRBJ2-2, with 7 positions matching TRBD1. V lost 4 bases and J lost 0; bases outside the gene matches: 11. Germline CDR1 is SGHVS and CDR2 is FQNEAQ. The CDR3 covers 18 residues. The CDR3 spells CASSSAGTALTNTGELFF. CDR3 in DNA: TGTGCCAGCAGCTCGGCCGGGACAGCCCTTACGAACACCGGGGAGCTGTTTTTT.

The chain combines TRBV19 with TRBJ1-3, with TRBD1 matching 8 bases. V gave up 5 bases and J gave up 2 bases; unmatched junction bases: 8. The CDR3 has 16 amino acids. Germline V gene lookup returns CDR1 LNHDA and CDR2 SQIVND (reference sequence). The CDR3 region is CASSDRDRPPGNTIYF. The CDR3, as DNA: TGTGCCAGTAGTGACCGGGACAGGCCCCCTGGAAACACCATATATTTT.

The chain combines TRBV19 with TRBJ1-2; TRBD1 matches 11 bases. Germline V gives CDR1 LNHDA, CDR2 SQIVND (reference sequence). V shed 5 bases, J shed 4 bases, and the junction held 6 bases outside the gene matches. The CDR3 totals 15 residues. The CDR3: CASSLGTGGFYGYTF. In nucleotides, the CDR3 is TGTGCCAGTAGTCTCGGGACAGGGGGATTCTATGGCTACACCTTC.

This clone has more than one count but fewer than ten. V and J are TRBV7-3 and TRBJ1-1, with D maybe TRBD1 (5 bases). CDR3 length: 13 amino acids. V was clipped by 6 bases and J by 2 bases, with 10 bases between them. The V gene's germline CDR1 is SGHTA and CDR2 FQGTGA. The CDR3 sequence: CASSEQANTEAFF. Here the CDR3 DNA reads TGTGCCAGCAGTGAACAGGCTAACACTGAAGCTTTCTTT.

This chain joins TRBV5-1 and TRBJ1-1; 7 positions agree with TRBD1. CDR3 size: 16 residues. Germline trimming cut 4 bases from V and 1 base from J; bases unmatched to any gene: 10. The germline gives CDR1 SGHRS, CDR2 YFSETQ. The CDR3 loop is CASSLKPRTGNTEAFF. The CDR3 nucleotides are TGCGCCAGCAGCCTAAAACCCAGGACAGGGAACACTGAAGCTTTCTTT.

This sequence joins TRBV30 and TRBJ1-6; maybe TRBD1 (5 bases). CDR1 and CDR2 (germline): GTSNPN, SVGIG (reference sequence). The V end was cut by 5 bases, the J end by 7 bases, with 12 bases between. The CDR3 is 13 amino acids. DNA of the CDR3: TGTGCCTGGGTTGGACAAACAAATTCACCCCTCCACTTT. Translated: CAWVGQTNSPLHF.

The chain links TRBV30 to TRBJ2-5, with D unclear. Per the germline V gene, CDR1 is GTSNPN and CDR2 is SVGIG (reference sequence). CDR3 size: 12 residues. The V gene lost 2 bases and the J gene lost 3 bases, with 7 bases spanning the gap. The CDR3 reads CAWSRTKETQYF. The CDR3 DNA reads as TGTGCCTGGAGTCGTACAAAAGAGACCCAGTACTTC.

The gene calls are TRBV7-2 and TRBJ2-1; D is perhaps TRBD1 or TRBD2 (5 bases each). This CDR3 region has 14 residues. V lost 4 bases to trimming and J lost 7 bases, with 14 bases between them. Germline CDR1 SGHTA, CDR2 FQGNSA. CDR3 amino acids: CASSSRWDHNEQFF. CDR3 in DNA: TGTGCCAGCAGCTCCCGATGGGACCATAATGAGCAGTTCTTC.

Concerning this clone itself: Other DNA sequences from this sample encode an identical CDR3 as well. The chain carries TRBV7-2 and TRBJ1-1; 7 bases match TRBD1. Per germline, CDR1 SGHTA and CDR2 FQGNSA. The CDR3 is 14 residues long. The junction had 1 base not matched to a gene; V was cut back by 1 base and J by 2 bases. The chain's CDR3 is CASSLDRGNTEAFF. The CDR3 DNA sequence: TGTGCCAGCAGCTTAGACAGGGGAAACACTGAAGCTTTCTTT.

The J gene is TRBJ2-1, the V gene TRBV10-3, with D unresolved. Germline lookup yields CDR1 ENHRY and CDR2 SYGVKD. The V end was cut by 6 bases, the J end by 5 bases, with 11 bases between. CDR3 length equals 13 residues. The CDR3: CAIRSTGNNEQFF. In nucleotides, the CDR3 is TGTGCCATCAGGTCGACTGGTAACAATGAGCAGTTCTTC.

This chain links TRBV30 with TRBJ1-5; 11 nucleotides match TRBD1. This CDR3 contains 15 residues. CDR1 is GTSNPN and CDR2 is SVGIG in the germline V gene (reference sequence). V trimming: 4 bases; J trimming: 3 bases; junction bases outside the gene matches: 5. This CDR3 is CAWMGQGGFNQPQHF. Written as DNA, the CDR3 is TGTGCCTGGATGGGACAGGGGGGGTTCAATCAGCCCCAGCATTTT.

The CDR3 bases are TGCGCCAGCAGCCCGACAGGGGTGGGCTACGAGCAGTACTTC. Its protein product is CASSPTGVGYEQYF. The chain couples TRBV5-1 to TRBJ2-7; TRBD1 matches 8 bases. V shed 4 bases, J shed 3 bases, and the junction held 6 bases outside the gene matches. From germline, CDR1 is SGHRS and CDR2 YFSETQ. The CDR3 sequence is 14 residues long.

The chain has TRBV5-1 and TRBJ2-2, with 7 bases aligning to TRBD1. Germline V CDR1 and CDR2: SGHRS, YFSETQ. The CDR3 spans 15 residues. With V trimmed by 4 bases and J by 0 bases, 3 bases remained unmatched. The chain's CDR3 is CASSRDSPNTGELFF. CDR3 DNA: TGCGCCAGCAGCCGGGACAGCCCGAACACCGGGGAGCTGTTTTTT.